What follows are 3 T cell receptor beta chains derived from one specimen sequenced in a study of T cell repertoires in cytomegalovirus infection. TCRdb passed the reads through MiXCR, listing each CDR3 protein once. Among 150,000 to 200,000 distinct CDR3 sequences listed, over 13% were seen once. What was sequenced was PBMCs. These receptors were obtained from a human donor in good health (CMV status not recorded). Some clones in this sample may be carry-over from other donors' samples.

In this sample, this clonotype turned up a few times. V usage is TRBV20-1 and J usage is TRBJ1-5; perhaps TRBD1 as D (6 bases). The germline V and J ends were trimmed by 5 bases and 4 bases, with 18 bases remaining between them. The CDR3 has 15 amino acids. Germline CDR1 is DFQATT and CDR2 is SNEGSKA (reference sequence). The CDR3 loop is CSAPPRAGENQPQHF. In nucleotides, the CDR3 is TGCAGTGCTCCCCCCCGGGCAGGGGAGAATCAGCCCCAGCATTTT.

This clonotype was detected a few times. V and J are TRBV28 and TRBJ2-7; D is unclear. This CDR3 is 13 amino acids long. V dropped 2 bases and J dropped 4 bases, with 9 bases sitting between them. The V gene's germline CDR1 is MDHEN and CDR2 SYDVKM. CDR3 nucleotides: TGTGCCAGCAGTTTAAATCCGCGGTACGAGCAGTACTTC. Its translation is CASSLNPRYEQYF.

This clonotype was seen ten or more times. The chain employs TRBV7-6 and TRBJ2-3; D assignment may be TRBD1 or TRBD2 (6 bases each). Trimming took off 3 bases at V and 5 bases at J, with 15 bases between the two ends. The CDR3 spans 15 residues. Germline-derived CDR1 and CDR2 are SGHVS and FNYEAQ. The CDR3 region is CASSLAGGGGDTQYF. Here the CDR3 DNA reads TGTGCCAGCAGCTTGGCTGGCGGAGGGGGAGATACGCAGTATTTT.